These 19 T cell receptor beta chains share one sample of origin, sequenced in a study of blood T cell repertoires in COVID-19. Only in-frame clones appear in the TCRdb table, and some are missing; sequencing was by immunoSEQ multiplex PCR. The top ten hold around 1% of the sample, which has roughly 45,000 clones, just over 90% seen once. Sequencing was carried out using peripheral blood. The receptors derive from a man between 60 and 70 years old with COVID-19, enrolled during active disease.

The chain combines TRBV4-1 with TRBJ1-2, with TRBD1 matching over 8 bases. Looked up from germline, CDR1 is MGHRA and CDR2 is YSYEKL. The junction had 5 bases not matched to a gene; V was cut back by 0 bases and J by 8 bases. CDR3 length equals 14 residues. The CDR3, as DNA: TGCGCCAGCAGCCAAGATCGGACAGGGTCGGGCTACACCTTC. Amino acid sequence: CASSQDRTGSGYTF.

This chain joins TRBV5-4 and TRBJ1-5, with 7 bases fitting TRBD1. The CDR3 is 13 amino acids. The J segment lost 15 bases and the V segment lost 0 bases, leaving 9 bases of the junction unmatched. Per the germline V gene, CDR1 is SGHNT and CDR2 is YYREEE (reference sequence). CDR3 protein: CASSLDRDSSPHF. DNA of the CDR3: TGTGCCAGCAGCTTGGACCGGGACAGCTCCCCGCATTTT.

The rearrangement links TRBV3-1 (or the pseudogene TRBV3-2) to TRBJ1-2; the D gene is possibly TRBD1 (6 bases). V was clipped by 8 bases and J by 4 bases, with 11 bases between them. Germline CDR1 reads LGHDT; CDR2 reads YNNKEL (reference sequence). The CDR3 sequence is 12 residues long. This CDR3 is CASLGASYGYTF. CDR3 DNA: TGTGCCAGCTTGGGGGCCAGCTATGGCTACACCTTC.

The V call is TRBV5-6, the J call TRBJ1-1, with TRBD1 as a possible D gene (6 bases). The CDR3 totals 14 residues. The germline V and J ends were trimmed by 3 bases and 2 bases, with 11 bases remaining between them. CDR1 is SGHDT, CDR2 YYEEEE, per germline. CDR3 amino acids: CASSWGTSNTEAFF. The CDR3, as DNA: TGTGCCAGCAGCTGGGGGACAAGTAACACTGAAGCTTTCTTT.

The chain joins TRBV19 to TRBJ1-5; weak D call: TRBD1 (5 bases). The germline V gene has CDR1 LNHDA and CDR2 SQIVND (reference sequence). The CDR3 length is 16 residues. V dropped 7 bases and J dropped 2 bases, with 18 bases sitting between them. This CDR3 is CASTNPGETGNQPQHF. CDR3 DNA: TGTGCCAGTACAAACCCGGGGGAGACGGGCAATCAGCCCCAGCATTTT.

This chain links TRBV11-2 with TRBJ1-1, with D perhaps matching TRBD1 (5 bases). This CDR3 has 15 residues. Germline assignment: CDR1 SGHAT and CDR2 FQNNGV. V shed 1 base and J shed 3 bases, with 12 bases lying between them. CDR3 DNA sequence: TGTGCCAGCAGCTTAGCCCGGGGGAGGGACACTGAAGCTTTCTTT. Amino acid sequence: CASSLARGRDTEAFF.

V and J are TRBV6-6 and TRBJ1-3; D is unresolved. Trimming left V 3 bases short and J 0 bases short, with 9 bases between. In germline, CDR1 is MNHNY, CDR2 SVGAGI (reference sequence). The CDR3 is 15 amino acids. CDR3 bases: TGTGCCAGCAGTTATAGATCCGACTCTGGAAACACCATATATTTT. Its translation is CASSYRSDSGNTIYF.

This chain uses TRBV4-1 with TRBJ2-1; 14 bases match TRBD2. V lost 1 base to trimming and J lost 7 bases; unmatched junction nucleotides: 0. The germline gives CDR1 MGHRA, CDR2 YSYEKL. CDR3 length: 15 amino acids. In DNA form, the CDR3 reads TGCGCCAGCAGCCAAGGACTAGCGGGGGGGAATGAGCAGTTCTTC. This sequence encodes CASSQGLAGGNEQFF.

The J gene is TRBJ2-5, the V gene TRBV5-4; 11 bases agree with TRBD1. CDR3 length: 15 residues. J was trimmed by 5 bases and V by 2 bases; bases with no gene match: 5. Germline CDR1 is SGHNT and CDR2 is YYREEE (reference sequence). The chain's CDR3 is CASSFRTGGLETQYF. In DNA, the CDR3 is TGTGCCAGCAGCTTCAGGACAGGGGGCTTGGAGACCCAGTACTTC.

The rearrangement joins TRBV5-1 to TRBJ1-4, with TRBD1 identical over 9 bases. CDR1 is SGHRS and CDR2 is YFSETQ in the germline V gene. V was pared by 0 bases and J by 7 bases, with 1 base of the junction left unmatched. The CDR3 loop spans 14 amino acids. As DNA, the CDR3 is TGCGCCAGCAGCTTGGGGACAGGGGTTGAAAAACTGTTTTTT. Protein product: CASSLGTGVEKLFF.

The genes are TRBV5-1 and TRBJ1-2; the D gene is possibly TRBD1 (5 bases). Germline V lookup: CDR1 SGHRS, CDR2 YFSETQ. This CDR3 spans 13 amino acids. Trimming pared 4 bases from V and 6 bases from J, leaving 13 bases between. The CDR3 DNA reads TGCGCCAGCAGCCCCCAGGGATCGGATGGCTACACCTTC. Translating it yields CASSPQGSDGYTF.

This clone was counted a few times. The V gene is TRBV5-1, the J gene TRBJ1-1; 9 bases are a match to TRBD1. The germline CDR1 and CDR2 sequences are SGHRS and YFSETQ. V trimming: 3 bases; J trimming: 0 bases; junction bases outside the gene matches: 6. The CDR3 sequence is 16 residues long. The CDR3 sequence is CASSSTGGTLNTEAFF. In DNA, the CDR3 is TGCGCCAGCAGCTCGACAGGGGGGACCTTGAACACTGAAGCTTTCTTT.

This clone came up once. This sequence joins TRBV6-4 and TRBJ2-1; 9 bases are shared with TRBD2. The V gene end was trimmed by 0 bases and the J gene end by 8 bases; junction bases not matched to a gene: 2. This CDR3 is built from 14 residues. Germline CDR1 MRHNA, CDR2 SNTAGT. The CDR3 DNA follows: TGTGCCAGCAGTGACTCGAAGCGGGGGGATGAGCAGTTCTTC. Encoded protein: CASSDSKRGDEQFF.

The chain carries TRBV7-2 and TRBJ1-5; D possibly corresponds to TRBD1 (6 bases). This CDR3 is built from 13 residues. Germline values: CDR1 SGHTA, CDR2 FQGNSA. V was trimmed by 0 bases and J by 12 bases, leaving 12 bases between them. The CDR3 protein is CASSLAGTKDQHF. The CDR3 DNA reads as TGTGCCAGCAGCTTAGCCGGGACAAAGGACCAGCATTTT.

This chain joins TRBV11-3 and TRBJ2-5; D is possibly TRBD1 (7 bases). This CDR3 comprises 15 residues. Germline V gene lookup returns CDR1 SGHNT and CDR2 YENEEA. The V end was cut by 4 bases, the J end by 5 bases, with 17 bases between. The CDR3 coding sequence is TGTGCCAGCAGCTCAAGACAGGGAGGTATTGAGACCCAGTACTTC. Translated: CASSSRQGGIETQYF.

This chain uses TRBV5-5 with TRBJ2-7; 10 nucleotides agree with TRBD2. Germline V gene lookup returns CDR1 SGHKS and CDR2 YYEKEE (reference sequence). The CDR3 is 16 residues long. V dropped 6 bases and J dropped 1; count of bases not matched to a gene: 10. The CDR3 sequence: CASTLGPSGSSYEQYF. CDR3 coding DNA: TGTGCCAGCACCCTAGGGCCTAGCGGGAGTTCCTACGAGCAGTACTTC.

V and J are TRBV7-8 and TRBJ1-5; 8 bases align to TRBD1. This CDR3 has 17 residues. From germline, CDR1 is SGHVS and CDR2 FQNEAQ. V lost 5 bases, J lost 2 bases, and 11 bases stayed unmatched. This CDR3 is CASSAIQGVGGNQPQHF. The DNA for the CDR3 is TGTGCCAGCAGCGCAATACAGGGGGTAGGGGGCAATCAGCCCCAGCATTTT.

The rearrangement uses TRBV28 and TRBJ2-7; tentative D call: TRBD1 (6 bases). The germline V gene has CDR1 MDHEN and CDR2 SYDVKM. This CDR3 has 14 residues. Trimming left V 6 bases short and J 2 bases short, with 14 bases between. The DNA for the CDR3 is TGTGCCAGCAGCGGGACAACTGGAACCTACGAGCAGTACTTC. This codes for CASSGTTGTYEQYF.

The chain couples TRBV3-1 (or the pseudogene TRBV3-2) to TRBJ2-7; possible D gene TRBD2, 6 bases. With 0 bases removed from V and 3 bases from J, the gap between germline ends came to 15 bases. Germline-derived CDR1 and CDR2 are LGHDT and YNNKEL (reference sequence). CDR3 length equals 16 residues. The CDR3 loop reads CASSQDISGRSYEQYF. The DNA for the CDR3 is TGTGCCAGCAGCCAAGATATTTCCGGGAGAAGCTACGAGCAGTACTTC.